This TCR beta chain was found in a study of shared clonotypes between healthy human individuals. This CDR3 contains 14 residues. Deletions cut 2 bases from V and 0 bases from J, with 6 bases between. CDR1 is SGHRS and CDR2 is YFSETQ in the germline V gene. The table came from immunoSEQ multiplex PCR; TCRdb's copy has only in-frame clones and leaves some out. The profile covers 800,000 or so clones, with around 96% appearing a single time and less than 0.25% taken by the ten largest. It was CD45RO-negative cells, positively selected for CCR7, that made up naive CD8 cells, with terminally differentiated effector memory CD45RA+ cells excluded.

V gene TRBV5-1 combines with J gene TRBJ2-1; D not certain. This sequence originates from a man younger than 45 in good health. Sample: naive CD8+ T cells sorted from blood. DNA for the CDR3: TGCGCCAGCAGCTTTGTAGGCTCCTACAATGAGCAGTTCTTC. This encodes CASSFVGSYNEQFF.